A single sample is the source of the 10 T cell receptor beta chains below, sequenced in a study of control samples from healthy donors and cancer patients. Sequencing was performed with immunoSEQ multiplex PCR; in TCRdb, only in-frame clones are kept and a portion is missing. The sample gives around 140,000 clones, more than 90% of which show up once; more than 3% is in the top ten. The sequenced material came from blood. The receptors here all came from a man between 25 and 39 years old in good health.

The rearrangement joins TRBV23-1 to TRBJ1-2, with a tentative D call TRBD1 (5 bases). TRBV23-1 belongs to the ORF category, with a function that is uncertain. The CDR3 loop spans 15 amino acids. Trimming left V 8 bases short and J 4 bases short, with 20 bases between. CDR3: CASHLGVGPTYGYTF. DNA for the CDR3: TGCGCCAGCCACCTAGGAGTGGGACCGACCTATGGCTACACCTTC.

This chain uses TRBV5-6 with TRBJ1-4; tentatively, D is TRBD1 (5 bases). Trimming left V 0 bases short and J 10 bases short, with 16 bases between. The CDR3 is made up of 15 amino acids. CDR1 and CDR2 (germline): SGHDT, YYEEEE. In DNA form, the CDR3 reads TGTGCCAGCAGCTTGGATATGGAGGGGACCCGAAAACTGTTTTTT. This encodes CASSLDMEGTRKLFF.

The chain has TRBV2 and TRBJ2-7; 8 bases align to TRBD1. This CDR3 comprises 15 residues. Germline V lookup: CDR1 SNHLY, CDR2 FYNNEI. V lost 7 bases, J lost 0 bases, and 8 bases stayed unmatched. CDR3 nucleotides: TGTGCCAGCACCTTAACAGGGGGAAGCTCCTACGAGCAGTACTTC. This translates into CASTLTGGSSYEQYF.

The chain joins TRBV30 to TRBJ1-2, with unresolved D. The CDR3 is 15 amino acids. CDR1 is GTSNPN and CDR2 is SVGIG in the germline V gene (reference sequence). V was trimmed by 1 base and J by 4 bases, leaving 16 bases between them. The CDR3 is CAWSESWSSSYGYTF. The CDR3 DNA reads TGTGCCTGGAGTGAGAGCTGGTCCTCCAGCTATGGCTACACCTTC. Full variable domain (outside the CDR3, taken from reference TRBV30 and TRBJ1-2): SQTIHQWPATLVQPVGSPLSLECTVEGTSNPNLYWYRQAAGRGLQLLFYSVGIGQISSEVPQNLSASRPQDRQFILSSKKLLLSDSGFYLCAWSESWSSSYGYTFGSGTRLTVV.

J is TRBJ1-1 and V is TRBV7-9, with D possibly TRBD1 on 5 matching bases. CDR3 length: 14 amino acids. The germline CDR1 and CDR2 sequences are SEHNR and FQNEAQ (reference sequence). Trimming stripped 1 base from V and 9 bases from J, with 15 bases between. The CDR3 region has the DNA TGTGCCAGCAGCTTAGTACAGGATGCTTGGCAAGCTTTCTTT. Amino acids: CASSLVQDAWQAFF.

V is TRBV6-5 and J is TRBJ2-3, with TRBD1 matching 7 bases. The germline V gene encodes CDR1 MNHEY and CDR2 SVGAGI. The CDR3 has 14 amino acids. J was trimmed by 7 bases and V by 9 bases; bases with no gene match: 13. Here the CDR3 reads CASKGQPSGNTQYF. DNA of the CDR3: TGTGCCAGTAAGGGACAGCCAAGCGGAAATACGCAGTATTTT.

The chain employs TRBV27 and TRBJ2-7, with D possibly being TRBD1 (6 bases). The CDR3 is made up of 13 amino acids. From germline, CDR1 is MNHEY and CDR2 SMNVEV (reference sequence). Trimming took 3 bases from V and 0 from J, leaving 6 bases between them. CDR3 region: CASSLTGSYEQYF. DNA of the CDR3: TGTGCCAGCAGTTTGACAGGCTCCTACGAGCAGTACTTC.

The chain combines TRBV4-1 with TRBJ1-2, with D possibly matching TRBD1 (6 bases). The CDR3 contains 18 residues. CDR1 MGHRA and CDR2 YSYEKL come from the germline V gene. V lost 1 base, J lost 3 bases, and 21 bases lay in between. For the CDR3, the DNA is TGCGCCAGCAGCCAAGTCTGGCCTGAACTAGGGGGTGACTATGGCTACACCTTC. Translating it yields CASSQVWPELGGDYGYTF.

This clone has only one observation. The rearrangement links TRBV19 to TRBJ1-3; 9 positions match TRBD1. Germline CDR1 and CDR2: LNHDA and SQIVND (reference sequence). The CDR3 loop spans 15 amino acids. Unmatched junction bases numbered 9, after V lost 4 bases and J lost 8 bases. CDR3 residues: CASSSSGTGSHTIYF. DNA for the CDR3: TGTGCCAGTAGTAGTTCCGGGACAGGGAGTCACACCATATATTTT.

The chain carries TRBV5-1 and TRBJ1-6; 9 nucleotides line up with TRBD1. The CDR3 is 15 amino acids. The germline gives CDR1 SGHRS, CDR2 YFSETQ. J was trimmed by 10 bases and V by 2 bases; bases with no gene match: 7. The CDR3 nucleotides read TGCGCCAGCAGCTTACAGGGGGCAATAGAATCACCCCTCCACTTT. Protein: CASSLQGAIESPLHF.